This T cell receptor (beta chain) was recovered during a study of graft-versus-host responses after intestinal transplantation. Overall study context: Multivisceral, liver-intestinal, or isolated intestinal grafts were transplanted into recipients. Tacrolimus plus steroids were given to all recipients for about 3 years, preceded by anti-thymocyte globulin induction. Study conclusions and caveats: Some GvH clones were seen earlier in gut or blood, suggesting intestinal origin.

This table comes from immunoSEQ multiplex PCR, and its TCRdb copy is limited to in-frame clones, with some not included. The sample has over 100,000 clones; around 95% are singletons. Remarks on this clone: Its antigen remains unidentified.

The sequencing used unstimulated CD8+ T cells sorted from spleen or lymph node cells, collected before intestinal transplant. This sequence originates from a human donor who received an intestinal transplant.

CDR3 sequence (DNA): TGTGCCAGCAGCCTGAGGGGAGGTGAATATGGCTACACCTTC. Protein: CASSLRGGEYGYTF. This chain links TRBV9 with TRBJ1-2; a possible D gene is TRBD1 (5 bases). Germline V gives CDR1 SGDLS, CDR2 YYNGEE. Trimming removed 4 bases from V and 5 bases from J, with 15 bases in between. CDR3 length: 14 amino acids.